This T cell receptor beta chain was identified during a study of cytotoxic CD8 clonotypes in ibrutinib-treated CLL. The V end was cut by 6 bases, the J end by 3 bases, with 10 bases between. The CDR3 spans 12 residues. The germline V gene has CDR1 SQVTM and CDR2 ANQGSEA. The assay was immunoSEQ multiplex PCR, and TCRdb's table has in-frame clones only and misses some. This table holds 130,000 or so clones, about 72% found once. This chain joins TRBV29-1 and TRBJ2-3; tentative D call: TRBD1 (6 bases). Sample: PBMCs, taken after 12 months of ibrutinib treatment. The clonotype was recovered from a human donor with chronic lymphocytic leukemia. CDR3 in DNA: TGCAGCGTACATAGGGGGACAGATACGCAGTATTTT. Translating gives CSVHRGTDTQYF.